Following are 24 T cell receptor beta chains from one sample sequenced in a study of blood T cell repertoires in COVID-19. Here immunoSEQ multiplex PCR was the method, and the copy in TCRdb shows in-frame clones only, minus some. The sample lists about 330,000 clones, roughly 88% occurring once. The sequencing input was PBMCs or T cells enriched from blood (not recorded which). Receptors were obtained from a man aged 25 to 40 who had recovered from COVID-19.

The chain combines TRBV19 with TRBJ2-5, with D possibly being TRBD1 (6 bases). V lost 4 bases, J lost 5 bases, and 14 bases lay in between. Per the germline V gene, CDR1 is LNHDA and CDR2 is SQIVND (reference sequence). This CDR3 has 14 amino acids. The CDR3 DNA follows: TGTGCCAGTAGTAGACAGGTTGCTGGGGAGACCCAGTACTTC. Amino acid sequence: CASSRQVAGETQYF.

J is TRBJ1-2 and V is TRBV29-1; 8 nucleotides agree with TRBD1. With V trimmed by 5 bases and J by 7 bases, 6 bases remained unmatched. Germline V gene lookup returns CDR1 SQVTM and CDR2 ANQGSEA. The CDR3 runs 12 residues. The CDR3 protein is CSVTTGAGGYTF. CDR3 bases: TGCAGCGTTACGACAGGGGCTGGTGGCTACACCTTC.

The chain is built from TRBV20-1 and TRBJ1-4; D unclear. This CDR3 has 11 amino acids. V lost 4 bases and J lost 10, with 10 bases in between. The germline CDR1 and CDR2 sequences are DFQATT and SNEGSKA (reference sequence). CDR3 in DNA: TGCAGTGCTATTAACGGTGGAAAACTGTTTTTT. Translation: CSAINGGKLFF.

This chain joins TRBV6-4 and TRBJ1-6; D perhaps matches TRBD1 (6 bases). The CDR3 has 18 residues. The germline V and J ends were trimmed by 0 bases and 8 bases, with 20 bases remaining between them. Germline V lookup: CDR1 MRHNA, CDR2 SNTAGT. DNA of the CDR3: TGTGCCAGCAGTGACTCGAAGCCTAGGCAGGGGCGGGATTCACCCCTCCACTTT. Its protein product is CASSDSKPRQGRDSPLHF.

In nucleotides, the CDR3 is TGTGCCAGCAGTTTGAGACACCGAAATGAGCAGTTCTTC. It yields the protein CASSLRHRNEQFF. The chain employs TRBV28 and TRBJ2-1; D not certain. Germline V gene data show CDR1 as MDHEN and CDR2 as SYDVKM. The CDR3 is 13 residues long. The V gene lost 3 bases and the J gene lost 7 bases, with 10 bases spanning the gap.

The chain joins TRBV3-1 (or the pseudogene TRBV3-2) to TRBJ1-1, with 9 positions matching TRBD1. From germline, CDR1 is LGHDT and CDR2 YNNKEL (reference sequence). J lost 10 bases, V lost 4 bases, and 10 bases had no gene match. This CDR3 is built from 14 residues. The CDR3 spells CASSPFGQGMLAFF. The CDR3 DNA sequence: TGTGCCAGCAGCCCCTTCGGACAGGGGATGTTAGCTTTCTTT.

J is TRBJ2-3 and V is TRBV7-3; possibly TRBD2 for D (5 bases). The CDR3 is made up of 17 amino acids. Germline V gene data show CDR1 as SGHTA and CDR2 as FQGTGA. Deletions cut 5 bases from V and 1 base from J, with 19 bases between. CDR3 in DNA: TGTGCCAGCAGCCCCAATCAACATTCCGGGGGCACAGATACGCAGTATTTT. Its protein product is CASSPNQHSGGTDTQYF.

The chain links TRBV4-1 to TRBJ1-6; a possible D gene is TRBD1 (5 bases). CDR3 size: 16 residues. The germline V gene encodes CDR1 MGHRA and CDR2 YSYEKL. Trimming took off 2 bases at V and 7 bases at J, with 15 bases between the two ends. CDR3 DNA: TGCGCCAGCAGCCAAACCCCAGGGCTCGCGAATTCACCCCTCCACTTT. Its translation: CASSQTPGLANSPLHF.

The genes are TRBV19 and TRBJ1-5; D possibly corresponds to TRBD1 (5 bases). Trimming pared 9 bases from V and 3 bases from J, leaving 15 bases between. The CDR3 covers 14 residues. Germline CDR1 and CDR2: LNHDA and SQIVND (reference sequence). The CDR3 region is CARSFGGDNQPQHF. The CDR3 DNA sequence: TGTGCCAGATCTTTTGGAGGGGACAATCAGCCCCAGCATTTT.

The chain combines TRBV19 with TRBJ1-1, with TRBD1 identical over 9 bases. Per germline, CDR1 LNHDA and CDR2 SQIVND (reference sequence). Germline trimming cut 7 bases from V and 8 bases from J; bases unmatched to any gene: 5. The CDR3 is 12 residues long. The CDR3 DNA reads TGTGCCAGTAACACAGGGGGCTCAGAAGCTTTCTTT. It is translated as CASNTGGSEAFF.

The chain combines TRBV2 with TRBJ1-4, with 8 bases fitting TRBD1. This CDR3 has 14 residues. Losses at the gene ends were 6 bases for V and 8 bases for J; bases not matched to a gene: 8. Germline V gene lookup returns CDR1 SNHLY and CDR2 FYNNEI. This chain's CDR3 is CASRDRTGQEKLFF. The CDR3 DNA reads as TGTGCCAGCAGGGATCGGACAGGGCAGGAAAAACTGTTTTTT.

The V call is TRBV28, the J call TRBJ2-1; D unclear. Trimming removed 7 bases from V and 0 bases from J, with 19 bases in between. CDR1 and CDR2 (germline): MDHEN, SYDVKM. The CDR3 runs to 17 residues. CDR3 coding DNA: TGTGCCAGCATCTCCCCCCTGCGACATATCTCCTACAATGAGCAGTTCTTC. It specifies CASISPLRHISYNEQFF.

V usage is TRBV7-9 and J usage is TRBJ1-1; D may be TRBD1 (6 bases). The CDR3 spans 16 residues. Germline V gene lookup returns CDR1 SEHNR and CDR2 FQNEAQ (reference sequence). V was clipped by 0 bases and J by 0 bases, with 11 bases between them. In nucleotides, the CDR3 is TGTGCCAGCAGCTTAGCTCTTGCAGGGGTGAACACTGAAGCTTTCTTT. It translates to CASSLALAGVNTEAFF.

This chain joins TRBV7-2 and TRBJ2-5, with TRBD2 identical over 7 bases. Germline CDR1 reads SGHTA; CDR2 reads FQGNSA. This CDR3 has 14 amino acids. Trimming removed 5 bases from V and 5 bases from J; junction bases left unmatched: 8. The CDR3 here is CASSHQWGGETQYF. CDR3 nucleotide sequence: TGTGCCAGCAGCCACCAATGGGGAGGGGAGACCCAGTACTTC.

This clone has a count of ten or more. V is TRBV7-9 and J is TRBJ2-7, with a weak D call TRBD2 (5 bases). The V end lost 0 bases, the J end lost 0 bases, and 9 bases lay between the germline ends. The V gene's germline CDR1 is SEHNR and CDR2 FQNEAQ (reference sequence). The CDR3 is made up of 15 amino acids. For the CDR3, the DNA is TGTGCCAGCAGCTTAGCCGGGGAGTACTCCTACGAGCAGTACTTC. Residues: CASSLAGEYSYEQYF. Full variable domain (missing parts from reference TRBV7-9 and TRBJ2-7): DTGVSQNPRHKITKRGQNVTFRCDPISEHNRLYWYRQTLGQGPEFLTYFQNEAQLEKSRLLSDRFSAERPKGSFSTLEIQRTEQGDSAMYLCASSLAGEYSYEQYFGPGTRLTVT.

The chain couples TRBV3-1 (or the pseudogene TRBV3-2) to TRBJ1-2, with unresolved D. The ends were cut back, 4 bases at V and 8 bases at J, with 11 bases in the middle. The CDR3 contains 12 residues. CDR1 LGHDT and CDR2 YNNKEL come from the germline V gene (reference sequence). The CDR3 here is CASSLSGRGYTF. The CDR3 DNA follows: TGTGCCAGCAGCCTAAGTGGGAGAGGCTACACCTTC.

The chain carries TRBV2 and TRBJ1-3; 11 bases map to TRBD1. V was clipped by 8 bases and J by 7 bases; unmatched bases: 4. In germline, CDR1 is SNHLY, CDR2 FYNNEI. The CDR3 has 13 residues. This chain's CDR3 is CASSGDRGNTIYF. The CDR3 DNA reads TGTGCCAGCTCAGGGGACAGGGGGAACACCATATATTTT.

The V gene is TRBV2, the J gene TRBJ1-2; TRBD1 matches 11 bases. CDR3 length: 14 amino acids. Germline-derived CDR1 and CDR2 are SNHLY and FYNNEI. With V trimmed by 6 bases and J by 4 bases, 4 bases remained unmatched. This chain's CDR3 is CASRWTGGFYGYTF. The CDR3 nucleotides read TGTGCCAGCAGGTGGACAGGGGGCTTCTATGGCTACACCTTC.

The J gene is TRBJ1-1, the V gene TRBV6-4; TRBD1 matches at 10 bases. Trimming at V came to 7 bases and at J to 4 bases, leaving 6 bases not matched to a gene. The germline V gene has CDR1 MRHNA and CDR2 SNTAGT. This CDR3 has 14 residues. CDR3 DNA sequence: TGTGCCAGCACCCAGGACAGGGGGGGCACTGAAGCTTTCTTT. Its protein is CASTQDRGGTEAFF.

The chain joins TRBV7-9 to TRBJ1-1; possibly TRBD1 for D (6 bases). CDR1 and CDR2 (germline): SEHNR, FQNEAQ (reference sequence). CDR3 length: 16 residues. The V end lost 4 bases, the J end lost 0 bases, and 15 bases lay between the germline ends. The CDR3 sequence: CASSSTPQGLNTEAFF. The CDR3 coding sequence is TGTGCCAGCAGCTCAACCCCTCAGGGGCTGAACACTGAAGCTTTCTTT.

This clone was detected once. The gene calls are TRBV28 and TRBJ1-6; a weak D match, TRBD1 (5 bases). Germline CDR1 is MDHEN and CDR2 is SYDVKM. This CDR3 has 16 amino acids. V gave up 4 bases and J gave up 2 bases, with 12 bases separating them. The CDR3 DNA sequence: TGTGCCAGCAGTTCAGGGTTCTTCGCCTATAATTCACCCCTCCACTTT. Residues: CASSSGFFAYNSPLHF.

The CDR3 nucleotides read TGCGCCAGCAGCTTGGAACCCCCAGGGGGCCCCGGGGAGCTGTTTTTT. Amino acids: CASSLEPPGGPGELFF. The J gene is TRBJ2-2, the V gene TRBV5-1; 8 bases align to TRBD1. J gave up 6 bases and V 0 bases, and 7 bases lay outside the gene matches. Germline V gene sequence: CDR1 SGHRS, CDR2 YFSETQ. The CDR3 contains 16 residues. Full variable domain (outside the CDR3, taken from reference TRBV5-1 and TRBJ2-2): KAGVTQTPRYLIKTRGQQVTLSCSPISGHRSVSWYQQTPGQGLQFLFEYFSETQRNKGNFPGRFSGRQFSNSRSEMNVSTLELGDSALYLCASSLEPPGGPGELFFGEGSRLTVL.

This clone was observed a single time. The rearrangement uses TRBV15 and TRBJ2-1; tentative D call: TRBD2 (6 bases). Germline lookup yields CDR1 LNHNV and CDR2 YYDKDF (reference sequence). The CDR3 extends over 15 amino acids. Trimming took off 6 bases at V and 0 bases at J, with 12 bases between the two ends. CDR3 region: CATSLGGGSYNEQFF. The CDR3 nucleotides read TGTGCCACCAGTCTTGGGGGAGGCTCCTACAATGAGCAGTTCTTC.

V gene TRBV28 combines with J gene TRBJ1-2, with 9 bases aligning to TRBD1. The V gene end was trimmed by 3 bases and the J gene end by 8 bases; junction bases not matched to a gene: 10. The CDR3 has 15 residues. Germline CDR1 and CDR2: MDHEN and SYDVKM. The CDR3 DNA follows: TGTGCCAGCAGTTTCTACAGGGGGCCTACGCGGGGCTACACCTTC. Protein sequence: CASSFYRGPTRGYTF.